The 26 T cell receptor beta chains given below trace back to one sample, sequenced in a study of blood T cell repertoires in COVID-19. Assay used: immunoSEQ multiplex PCR; TCRdb lists only in-frame clones, some missing. The sample lists some 95,000 clones; around 93% were seen once. Sequencing was performed on peripheral blood. These receptors originate from a human donor with active COVID-19. The donor label of this sample is uncertain.

This clone was seen only a few times. The chain employs TRBV6-4 and TRBJ2-6, with TRBD2 matching over 8 bases. The germline V gene has CDR1 MRHNA and CDR2 SNTAGT. After removal of 2 bases from V and 0 bases from J, the junction contained 0 bases not matched to a gene. The CDR3 spans 16 residues. CDR3 sequence reads: CASSDSGGSGANVLTF. CDR3 in DNA: TGTGCCAGCAGTGACAGCGGGGGCTCTGGGGCCAACGTCCTGACTTTC.

To note about this clone: Other DNA sequences from this sample encode an identical CDR3 as well. The V gene is TRBV6-2 or TRBV6-3, the J gene TRBJ2-7; 7 bases align to TRBD1. Germline CDR1 is MNHEY and CDR2 is SVGEGT. Trimming at V came to 2 bases and at J to 4 bases, leaving 2 bases not matched to a gene. CDR3 length equals 13 residues. As DNA, the CDR3 is TGTGCCAGCAGTTACAGGGGGCTGTACGAGCAGTACTTC. Translating gives CASSYRGLYEQYF.

The genes are TRBV10-3 and TRBJ1-1; D might be TRBD1 (5 bases). CDR3 length: 15 amino acids. With 0 bases removed from V and 1 base from J, the gap between germline ends came to 9 bases. Germline V gives CDR1 ENHRY, CDR2 SYGVKD. CDR3 sequence (DNA): TGTGCCATCAGTGAGTCCGGGGGGTGGAACACTGAAGCTTTCTTT. It translates to CAISESGGWNTEAFF.

The gene calls are TRBV18 and TRBJ2-5, with 9 bases matching TRBD1. Looked up from germline, CDR1 is KGHSH and CDR2 is LQKENI. This CDR3 region has 16 residues. Unmatched junction bases numbered 5, after V lost 2 bases and J lost 1 base. The CDR3 protein is CASSPMRTGVQETQYF. The CDR3 bases are TGTGCCAGCTCACCAATGAGGACAGGGGTCCAAGAGACCCAGTACTTC.

The V and J genes are TRBV19 and TRBJ2-3; 9 bases are a match to TRBD2. The CDR3 is 17 amino acids. The ends lost 0 bases at V and 1 base at J; junction bases unmatched: 5. The germline gives CDR1 LNHDA, CDR2 SQIVND (reference sequence). The CDR3 bases are TGTGCCAGTAGTATAGATAGCGGCGGGGGGGGCACAGATACGCAGTATTTT. Translated: CASSIDSGGGGTDTQYF. Supplemented by reference TRBV19 and TRBJ2-3, the full variable domain reads DGGITQSPKYLFRKEGQNVTLSCEQNLNHDAMYWYRQDPGQGLRLIYYSQIVNDFQKGDIAEGYSVSREKKESFPLTVTSAQKNPTAFYLCASSIDSGGGGTDTQYFGPGTRLTVL.

The V gene is TRBV5-6, the J gene TRBJ2-2; D is uncertain. This CDR3 has 12 residues. CDR1 is SGHDT, CDR2 YYEEEE, per germline. V lost 3 bases, J lost 6 bases, and 6 bases lay in between. The CDR3 spells CASSSPAGELFF. CDR3 bases: TGTGCCAGCAGCTCCCCCGCCGGGGAGCTGTTTTTT.

This clone was counted a single time. The rearrangement uses TRBV18 and TRBJ2-1; no definite D call. Germline CDR1 reads KGHSH; CDR2 reads LQKENI. This CDR3 contains 11 residues. V was cut by 3 bases and J by 7 bases, with 4 bases left in between. CDR3 region: CASSPKNEQFF. DNA for the CDR3: TGTGCCAGCTCACCCAAAAATGAGCAGTTCTTC.

The CDR3, as DNA: TGTGCTAGTGGTACAGGGGGTTTCGACACTGAAGCTTTCTTT. This codes for CASGTGGFDTEAFF. This chain uses TRBV12-5 with TRBJ1-1; 8 positions match TRBD1. Germline-derived CDR1 and CDR2 are LGHNT and FRNRAP. The CDR3 extends over 14 amino acids. Losses at the gene ends were 5 bases for V and 3 bases for J; bases not matched to a gene: 5.

The chain uses TRBV28 and TRBJ2-7; 8 bases fit TRBD1. Trimming removed 2 bases from V and 1 base from J; junction bases left unmatched: 1. The CDR3 has 14 residues. Germline CDR1 is MDHEN and CDR2 is SYDVKM. The CDR3 region has the DNA TGTGCCAGCAGTTTAAGACAGGGGTCCTACGAGCAGTACTTC. Translated: CASSLRQGSYEQYF.

The sample holds one count of this clone. The chain recombines TRBV2 with TRBJ1-6, with D perhaps TRBD1 (5 bases). Deletions cut 5 bases from V and 6 bases from J, with 17 bases between. Germline V gene data show CDR1 as SNHLY and CDR2 as FYNNEI. The CDR3 covers 16 residues. The CDR3 sequence is CASSWTRALGNSPLHF. The CDR3, as DNA: TGTGCCAGCAGTTGGACCAGGGCCCTCGGTAATTCACCCCTCCACTTT. Full variable domain (remainder filled in from reference TRBV2 and TRBJ1-6): EPEVTQTPSHQVTQMGQEVILRCVPISNHLYFYWYRQILGQKVEFLVSFYNNEISEKSEIFDDQFSVERPDGSNFTLKIRSTKLEDSAMYFCASSWTRALGNSPLHFGNGTRLTVT.

This chain links TRBV3-1 (or the pseudogene TRBV3-2) with TRBJ1-6; 8 bases align to TRBD1. Trimming cost V 0 bases and J 10 bases; bases outside gene matches: 5. The CDR3 loop spans 15 amino acids. Germline-derived CDR1 and CDR2 are LGHDT and YNNKEL (reference sequence). In nucleotides, the CDR3 is TGTGCCAGCAGCCAAGAGGGAGGACAGGGCTCACCCCTCCACTTT. It codes for CASSQEGGQGSPLHF.

This clone was counted a single time. V is TRBV6-2 or TRBV6-3 and J is TRBJ2-5, with D possibly matching TRBD2 (7 bases). Germline lookup yields CDR1 MNHEY and CDR2 SVGEGT. The CDR3 consists of 15 residues. The V end was cut by 2 bases, the J end by 7 bases, with 17 bases between. The DNA for the CDR3 is TGTGCCAGCAGTTACGGGCGGGGGACAAGTATGACCCAGTACTTC. Protein: CASSYGRGTSMTQYF.

This clone occurred a few times. The gene calls are TRBV28 and TRBJ2-7; TRBD1 matches at 11 bases. The length of the CDR3 is 15 residues. Germline V gives CDR1 MDHEN, CDR2 SYDVKM. V lost 0 bases to trimming and J lost 3 bases; unmatched junction nucleotides: 1. The CDR3, as DNA: TGTGCCAGCAGTTTATGGGGGACAGGGGGCTACGAGCAGTACTTC. It is translated as CASSLWGTGGYEQYF.

J is TRBJ1-6 and V is TRBV19; D possibly corresponds to TRBD1 (5 bases). The CDR3 is 15 amino acids. The germline CDR1 and CDR2 sequences are LNHDA and SQIVND (reference sequence). Trimming took 1 base from V and 6 from J, leaving 10 bases between them. In nucleotides, the CDR3 is TGTGCCAGTAGTATAGTTGGGCAGGGTAATTCACCCCTCCACTTT. Translating it yields CASSIVGQGNSPLHF.

The chain carries TRBV6-5 and TRBJ1-2; D not resolved. V shed 8 bases and J shed 5 bases, with 9 bases lying between them. The CDR3 runs 11 residues. The germline V gene has CDR1 MNHEY and CDR2 SVGAGI. The CDR3 protein is CASGGEYGYTF. The CDR3 DNA sequence: TGTGCCAGCGGAGGAGAGTATGGCTACACCTTC.

V and J are TRBV5-1 and TRBJ1-1; D is unclear. The CDR3 length is 15 residues. Deletions cut 4 bases from V and 4 bases from J, with 17 bases between. Looked up from germline, CDR1 is SGHRS and CDR2 is YFSETQ. For the CDR3, the DNA is TGCGCCAGCAGCCCAGCGGGCCTGGAAGGCACTGAAGCTTTCTTT. This sequence encodes CASSPAGLEGTEAFF.

As to this clone: Distinct nucleotide sequences in the sample also encode this CDR3. The rearrangement joins TRBV28 to TRBJ1-1, with D possibly matching TRBD1 (6 bases). Trimming pared 2 bases from V and 4 bases from J, leaving 8 bases between. Germline V CDR1 and CDR2: MDHEN, SYDVKM. The CDR3 runs 13 residues. CDR3 region: CASSLEGGTEAFF. The DNA of the CDR3 is TGTGCCAGCAGTTTAGAAGGGGGCACTGAAGCTTTCTTT.

This clone has only one observation. The chain joins TRBV7-2 to TRBJ2-7, with TRBD1 identical over 7 bases. V lost 1 base to trimming and J lost 7 bases; unmatched junction nucleotides: 4. Germline CDR1 and CDR2: SGHTA and FQGNSA. CDR3 length equals 13 residues. In DNA form, the CDR3 reads TGTGCCAGCAGCTTAGAGGGGGCCTTAGAGCAGTACTTC. Translation gives CASSLEGALEQYF.

The gene calls are TRBV24-1 and TRBJ2-3; D unresolved. CDR1 KGHDR and CDR2 SFDVKD come from the germline V gene. Trimming removed 7 bases from V and 2 bases from J, with 12 bases in between. This CDR3 has 14 amino acids. The CDR3 nucleotides are TGTGCCACCAGCGCTTCAGAACACACAGATACGCAGTATTTT. Amino acid sequence: CATSASEHTDTQYF.

CDR3 protein: CASSWGGTGDAQPQHF. CDR3 nucleotides: TGTGCCAGCAGCTGGGGGGGGACAGGGGACGCTCAGCCCCAGCATTTT. The V and J genes are TRBV5-8 and TRBJ1-5, with 10 bases matching TRBD1. With V trimmed by 3 bases and J by 6 bases, 9 bases remained unmatched. The CDR3 contains 16 residues. The germline CDR1 and CDR2 sequences are SGHTS and YDEGEE.

This clone was counted a single time. The gene calls are TRBV4-3 and TRBJ1-4; 9 nucleotides line up with TRBD1. This CDR3 region has 16 residues. V was clipped by 0 bases and J by 8 bases; unmatched bases: 7. The germline V gene has CDR1 LGHNA and CDR2 YSLEER. This CDR3 is CASSQEDDRGGEKLFF. The CDR3 DNA follows: TGCGCCAGCAGCCAAGAAGATGACAGGGGGGGAGAAAAACTGTTTTTT.

The chain has TRBV11-2 and TRBJ2-7; D unresolved. The germline gives CDR1 SGHAT, CDR2 FQNNGV. This CDR3 is built from 12 residues. V lost 5 bases and J lost 2, with 7 bases in between. The CDR3 nucleotides are TGTGCCAGCAGCCCCGGAGCCTACGAGCAGTACTTC. Translating gives CASSPGAYEQYF.

The chain recombines TRBV19 with TRBJ1-1; maybe TRBD1 (5 bases). Between the trimmed V and J ends, which lost 4 bases and 2 bases, there was a span of 8 bases. CDR3 length: 13 amino acids. The V gene's germline CDR1 is LNHDA and CDR2 SQIVND (reference sequence). The CDR3 loop reads CASSRQRNTEAFF. Written as DNA, the CDR3 is TGTGCCAGTAGTAGACAGCGTAACACTGAAGCTTTCTTT.

The genes are TRBV7-9 and TRBJ2-2; 10 nucleotides match TRBD1. The J segment lost 10 bases and the V segment lost 1 base, leaving 3 bases of the junction unmatched. CDR1 and CDR2 (germline): SEHNR, FQNEAQ (reference sequence). The CDR3 loop spans 14 amino acids. The CDR3 here is CASSLGGTGEELFF. CDR3 nucleotides: TGTGCCAGCAGCTTAGGTGGGACAGGGGAGGAGCTGTTTTTT.

V is TRBV10-1 and J is TRBJ2-1; 8 bases match TRBD1. The length of the CDR3 is 15 residues. Losses at the gene ends were 5 bases for V and 9 bases for J; bases not matched to a gene: 12. The germline gives CDR1 WNHNN, CDR2 SYGVQD (reference sequence). The CDR3 sequence: CASSTGTGRQGEQFF. CDR3 DNA sequence: TGCGCCAGCAGTACCGGGACAGGCCGTCAAGGTGAGCAGTTCTTC.

The chain employs TRBV6-5 and TRBJ2-2, with a possible D match to TRBD2 (5 bases). The CDR3 consists of 12 residues. Germline lookup yields CDR1 MNHEY and CDR2 SVGAGI. V lost 5 bases, J lost 5 bases, and 6 bases lay in between. DNA of the CDR3: TGTGCCAGCAGTACGGGGACCGGGGAGCTGTTTTTT. The encoded protein is CASSTGTGELFF.